This T cell receptor beta chain was recovered during a study of Ad26.COV2.S vaccination and SARS-CoV-2 variants. The V gene's germline CDR1 is SGHTA and CDR2 FQGNSA. This CDR3 has 16 residues. Trimming shortened V by 1 base and J by 0 bases, and 10 bases separated the two germline ends. The protocol was immunoSEQ multiplex PCR, while the TCRdb copy is restricted to in-frame clones and leaves out a portion. The sample holds about 460,000 clones, about nine tenths seen once. The treatment is: about 20 received Ad26.COV2.S at low or high dose, single or two shots; five or six received placebo; per-sample allocation not given. The study sampled participants on day 63 after the first vaccine or placebo injection.

The genes are TRBV7-2 and TRBJ2-4; D is ambiguous. The source of this sequence is a person between 18 and 65 years old who received the Ad26.COV2.S COVID-19 vaccine or a placebo. The material sequenced was peripheral blood, taken in a trial of Ad26.COV2.S vaccine versus placebo. CDR3 in amino acids: CASSLEASQAKNIQYF. The CDR3 coding sequence is TGTGCCAGCAGCTTAGAGGCCAGTCAAGCCAAAAACATTCAGTACTTC.